This entry is about one T cell receptor (beta chain). Its target is not known. Here immunoSEQ multiplex PCR was the method, and the copy in TCRdb shows in-frame clones only, minus some. Of under 90,000 clones in the sample, about 93% were seen once. A history of autoimmune disease or systemic immunosuppression excluded patients. The source of the sample is a study of OX40 agonist ivuxolimab in advanced cancers. Study-wide points: The specificity for antigen of the expanded peripheral T cells was not determined. Some of the nonresponding patients also showed low levels of normalized T-cell clonal expansion. CD4+ and CD8+ blood T cells expanded clonally by week 6 at 0.1 to 3.0 mg/kg.

The receptor was derived from an adult with an advanced solid tumor such as melanoma, head and neck, liver or kidney cancer. The sequencing used CD4+ or CD8+ T cells sorted from blood, collected in a trial of the OX40 agonist ivuxolimab.

The CDR3 sequence is CASSRLQPDTQYF. The CDR3 bases are TGTGCCAGCAGCAGACTTCAGCCGGATACGCAGTATTTT. The chain employs TRBV28 and TRBJ2-3; D is uncertain. V was shortened by 6 bases and J by 6 bases, with 13 bases between the two germline ends. Germline CDR1 reads MDHEN; CDR2 reads SYDVKM. The length of the CDR3 is 13 residues.